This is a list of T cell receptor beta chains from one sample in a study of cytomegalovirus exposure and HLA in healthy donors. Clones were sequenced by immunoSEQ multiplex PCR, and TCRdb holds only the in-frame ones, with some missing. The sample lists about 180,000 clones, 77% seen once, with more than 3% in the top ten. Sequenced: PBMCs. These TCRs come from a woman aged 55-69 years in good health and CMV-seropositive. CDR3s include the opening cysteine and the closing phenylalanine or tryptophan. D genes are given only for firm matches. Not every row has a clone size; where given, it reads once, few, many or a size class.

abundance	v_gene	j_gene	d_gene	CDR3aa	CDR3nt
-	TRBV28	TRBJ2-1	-	CASSFPGEQFF	TGTGCCAGCAGTTTCCCGGGGGAGCAGTTCTTC
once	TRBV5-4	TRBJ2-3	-	CASSPHTDTQYF	TGTGCCAGCAGCCCCCACACAGATACGCAGTATTTT
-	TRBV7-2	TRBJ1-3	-	CASSLTGPTSGNTIYF	TGTGCCAGCAGCCTGACAGGACCTACCTCTGGAAACACCATATATTTT
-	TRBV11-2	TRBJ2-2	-	CASSTEGTPTGELFF	TGTGCCAGCAGCACCGAAGGGACACCGACCGGGGAGCTGTTTTTT
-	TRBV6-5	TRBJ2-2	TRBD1	CASSYDRGTNTGELFF	TGTGCCAGCAGTTACGACAGGGGAACGAACACCGGGGAGCTGTTTTTT
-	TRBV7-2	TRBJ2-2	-	CASSFRVAELFF	TGTGCCAGCAGCTTCCGGGTGGCTGAGCTGTTTTTT
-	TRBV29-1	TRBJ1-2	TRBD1	CSAETGVGYGYTF	TGCAGCGCAGAGACAGGGGTTGGCTATGGCTACACCTTC
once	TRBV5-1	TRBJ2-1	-	CASSPAGAAYNEQFF	TGCGCCAGCAGCCCCGCAGGGGCTGCCTACAATGAGCAGTTCTTC
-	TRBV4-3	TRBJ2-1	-	CASSQDMGRGEQFF	TGCGCCAGCAGCCAAGATATGGGCAGGGGTGAGCAGTTCTTC
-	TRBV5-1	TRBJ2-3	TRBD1	CASRTGIVWTDTQYF	TGCGCCAGCAGGACAGGGATTGTTTGGACAGATACGCAGTATTTT
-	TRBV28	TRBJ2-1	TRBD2	CASTQLWTSSIQPSYNEQFF	TGTGCCAGCACCCAATTGTGGACTAGCAGTATACAGCCCTCCTACAATGAGCAGTTCTTC
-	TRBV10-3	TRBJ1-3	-	CAITRSVGETNTIYF	TGTGCCATCACCCGGTCGGTCGGAGAGACAAACACCATATATTTT
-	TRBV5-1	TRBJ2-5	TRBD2	CASSILAGEETQYF	TGCGCCAGCAGCATACTAGCGGGGGAAGAGACCCAGTACTTC
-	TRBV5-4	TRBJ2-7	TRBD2	CASSLGAGDYEQYF	TGTGCCAGCAGCTTGGGGGCGGGAGATTACGAGCAGTACTTC
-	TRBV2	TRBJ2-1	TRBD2	CASSEAGGLEQFF	TGTGCCAGCAGTGAGGCGGGGGGGCTTGAGCAGTTCTTC
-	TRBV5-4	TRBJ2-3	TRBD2	CASSLLGTSGRETDTQYF	TGTGCCAGCAGCTTGTTGGGGACTAGCGGGAGGGAAACAGATACGCAGTATTTT
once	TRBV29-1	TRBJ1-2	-	CSVETVQSGYTF	TGCAGCGTAGAAACAGTACAATCAGGCTACACCTTC
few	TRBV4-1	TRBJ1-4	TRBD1	CASSQAGDRGREKLFF	TGCGCCAGCAGCCAAGCAGGGGACAGGGGGCGTGAAAAACTGTTTTTT
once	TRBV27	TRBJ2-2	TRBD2	CASTMGLASNTGELFF	TGTGCCAGCACTATGGGACTAGCGTCTAACACCGGGGAGCTGTTTTTT
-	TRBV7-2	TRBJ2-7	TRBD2	CASSLSTSEYEQYF	TGTGCCAGCAGCTTAAGTACTAGCGAATACGAGCAGTACTTC
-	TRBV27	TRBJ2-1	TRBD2	CASSPGLAGYNEQFF	TGTGCCAGCAGTCCGGGACTAGCGGGGTACAATGAGCAGTTCTTC
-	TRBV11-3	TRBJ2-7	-	CASSTTFRSSEQYF	TGTGCCAGCAGCACCACTTTCCGTTCTTCCGAGCAGTACTTC
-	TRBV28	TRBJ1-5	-	CASSSTDRSHYSNQPQHF	TGTGCCAGCAGTTCGACGGACAGAAGCCATTATAGCAATCAGCCCCAGCATTTT
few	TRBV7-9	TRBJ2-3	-	CASSLLPGQILADTQYF	TGTGCCAGCAGCTTACTTCCCGGACAGATACTCGCAGATACGCAGTATTTT
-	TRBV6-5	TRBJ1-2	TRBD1	CASRSTGGNYGYTF	TGTGCCAGCAGATCGACAGGGGGGAACTATGGCTACACCTTC